Following are 19 T cell receptor beta chains from one sample sequenced in a study of cytomegalovirus exposure and HLA in healthy donors. The study ran its PCR with 60 Vbeta and 13 Jbeta primers. Assay used: immunoSEQ multiplex PCR; TCRdb lists only in-frame clones, some missing. The sample includes some 250,000 clones, roughly 80% of them seen just once. Source material: PBMCs. All receptors come from a woman in her 40s in good health and CMV-seropositive.

The rearrangement links TRBV7-2 to TRBJ2-7; 9 nucleotides line up with TRBD1. This CDR3 contains 13 residues. V lost 4 bases and J lost 7; bases outside the gene matches: 5. Looked up from germline, CDR1 is SGHTA and CDR2 is FQGNSA. CDR3 sequence: CASSWTGEEEQYF. DNA for the CDR3: TGTGCCAGCAGCTGGACAGGGGAAGAGGAGCAGTACTTC.

The rearrangement joins TRBV9 to TRBJ1-1, with D possibly matching TRBD1 (5 bases). Germline V lookup: CDR1 SGDLS, CDR2 YYNGEE. With 0 bases removed from V and 4 bases from J, the gap between germline ends came to 13 bases. This CDR3 region has 15 residues. CDR3 loop: CASSVVGQGGTEAFF. CDR3 nucleotide sequence: TGTGCCAGCAGCGTAGTGGGGCAGGGAGGCACTGAAGCTTTCTTT.

V usage is TRBV29-1 and J usage is TRBJ2-3, with D uncertain. Germline V gene data show CDR1 as SQVTM and CDR2 as ANQGSEA. Deletions cut 4 bases from V and 2 bases from J, with 7 bases between. The CDR3 contains 12 residues. Written as DNA, the CDR3 is TGCAGCGTTGGAACAACCACAGATACGCAGTATTTT. Protein: CSVGTTTDTQYF.

The chain links TRBV6-1 to TRBJ2-7; D is perhaps TRBD2 (6 bases). There are 15 residues in the CDR3. CDR1 and CDR2 (germline): MNHNS, SASEGT. The ends were cut back, 7 bases at V and 2 bases at J, with 18 bases in the middle. CDR3: CASKRESPGPYEQYF. In DNA form, the CDR3 reads TGTGCCAGCAAACGGGAGTCTCCCGGCCCCTACGAGCAGTACTTC.

This clone occurred a few times. The chain employs TRBV18 and TRBJ2-7; D is possibly TRBD1 (5 bases). Deletions cut 1 base from V and 3 bases from J, with 7 bases between. The CDR3 spans 13 residues. The germline gives CDR1 KGHSH, CDR2 LQKENI. The CDR3 region is CASSPQGDYEQYF. The CDR3 nucleotides read TGTGCCAGCTCACCACAAGGGGACTACGAGCAGTACTTC.

This rearrangement joins TRBV9 to TRBJ2-7, with TRBD2 identical over 9 bases. The V gene's germline CDR1 is SGDLS and CDR2 YYNGEE. The V and J ends lost 4 bases and 6 bases, in that order; junction bases with no gene match: 14. The CDR3 has 16 residues. CDR3 sequence: CASSPTLISGSLEQYF. CDR3 sequence (DNA): TGTGCCAGCAGCCCCACCCTTATTAGCGGGAGTCTCGAGCAGTACTTC.

The chain uses TRBV5-1 and TRBJ2-1; the D gene is possibly TRBD1 (5 bases). This CDR3 spans 14 amino acids. CDR1 and CDR2 (germline): SGHRS, YFSETQ. V lost 0 bases and J lost 5, with 9 bases in between. The CDR3 region has the DNA TGCGCCAGCAGCTTGGGACAGTTTCACAATGAGCAGTTCTTC. Amino acids: CASSLGQFHNEQFF.

The rearrangement uses TRBV15 and TRBJ1-5, with a weak D call TRBD1 (6 bases). Trimming pared 8 bases from V and 0 bases from J, leaving 14 bases between. The CDR3 has 15 residues. Germline CDR1 is LNHNV and CDR2 is YYDKDF (reference sequence). The CDR3 loop is CATATGQTSNQPQHF. The CDR3 region has the DNA TGTGCCACCGCTACTGGACAGACTAGCAATCAGCCCCAGCATTTT.

The chain links TRBV6-6 to TRBJ1-2; TRBD1 matches at 8 bases. Germline values: CDR1 MNHNY, CDR2 SVGAGI (reference sequence). This CDR3 is built from 16 residues. V was pared by 7 bases and J by 8 bases, with 18 bases of the junction left unmatched. CDR3 bases: TGTGCCAGCACCTTAAGGGCGGGACAGGATTTGTGGGGCTACACCTTC. Translation: CASTLRAGQDLWGYTF.

The rearrangement links TRBV7-8 to TRBJ1-2; D possibly corresponds to TRBD1 (5 bases). The V gene's germline CDR1 is SGHVS and CDR2 FQNEAQ. V was pared by 2 bases and J by 0 bases, with 10 bases between. The CDR3 has 15 residues. The CDR3 nucleotides read TGTGCCAGCAGCTTAAGGGAGGGGACTAACTATGGCTACACCTTC. This codes for CASSLREGTNYGYTF.

The chain recombines TRBV6-5 with TRBJ2-1; TRBD1 is a possible D gene (6 bases). CDR1 and CDR2 (germline): MNHEY, SVGAGI. The length of the CDR3 is 14 residues. V lost 5 bases and J 9 bases, leaving 17 bases between the germline ends. Here the CDR3 reads CASSRLPRGGEQFF. CDR3 nucleotides: TGTGCCAGCAGTCGACTACCCAGGGGCGGTGAGCAGTTCTTC.

The chain carries TRBV6-5 and TRBJ2-7, with D possibly TRBD1 on 5 matching bases. V was shortened by 6 bases and J by 4 bases, with 13 bases between the two germline ends. The CDR3 is made up of 13 amino acids. Germline values: CDR1 MNHEY, CDR2 SVGAGI. CDR3 amino acids: CASSRTQGYEQYF. Here the CDR3 DNA reads TGTGCCAGCAGCCGTACCCAGGGTTACGAGCAGTACTTC.

The sample holds one count of this clone. V usage is TRBV7-8 and J usage is TRBJ1-6, with TRBD1 identical over 7 bases. The CDR3 covers 17 residues. The germline gives CDR1 SGHVS, CDR2 FQNEAQ. V dropped 5 bases and J dropped 0; count of bases not matched to a gene: 7. The CDR3 nucleotides read TGTGCCAGCAGCCCTACAGGGGCCAGCTCCTATAATTCACCCCTCCACTTT. Translation gives CASSPTGASSYNSPLHF.

This clone was seen only once. The chain couples TRBV5-8 to TRBJ1-4; 7 nucleotides agree with TRBD1. CDR1 is SGHTS, CDR2 YDEGEE, per germline. CDR3 length equals 15 residues. Trimming cost V 1 base and J 4 bases; bases outside gene matches: 4. CDR3 DNA sequence: TGTGCCAGCAGCTTGAGGGGGCGGATTAATGAAAAACTGTTTTTT. Its translation: CASSLRGRINEKLFF.

Turning to this clone: The same CDR3 can be traced to other DNA sequences in this sample. This chain connects TRBV19 to TRBJ2-7; 12 bases line up with TRBD2. The CDR3 has 15 residues. J lost 7 bases, V lost 3 bases, and 7 bases had no gene match. Germline CDR1 reads LNHDA; CDR2 reads SQIVND (reference sequence). This CDR3 is CASSISTSGSYEQYF. The CDR3, as DNA: TGTGCCAGTAGTATTTCGACTAGCGGGAGTTATGAGCAGTACTTC.

This clone came up once. The rearrangement joins TRBV7-8 to TRBJ2-5; TRBD2 matches 16 bases. Trimming took 3 bases from V and 4 from J; bases not matched to a gene: 11. The CDR3 totals 19 residues. Germline V gene lookup returns CDR1 SGHVS and CDR2 FQNEAQ. The chain's CDR3 is CASSFRGLAGGRVGETQYF. The CDR3, as DNA: TGTGCCAGCAGCTTCCGGGGACTAGCGGGGGGGCGGGTCGGAGAGACCCAGTACTTC. The full variable domain, its missing parts supplied by reference TRBV7-8 and TRBJ2-5, is GAGVSQSPRYKVAKRGQDVALRCDPISGHVSLFWYQQALGQGPEFLTYFQNEAQLDKSGLPSDRFFAERPEGSVSTLKIQRTQQEDSAVYLCASSFRGLAGGRVGETQYFGPGTRLLVL.

The chain has TRBV30 and TRBJ2-7, with TRBD2 identical over 8 bases. Germline assignment: CDR1 GTSNPN and CDR2 SVGIG (reference sequence). The J segment lost 4 bases and the V segment lost 3 bases, leaving 5 bases of the junction unmatched. This CDR3 is 13 amino acids long. CDR3 in DNA: TGTGCCTGGAGAGGCGGGAGGTCTTACGAGCAGTACTTC. Amino acids: CAWRGGRSYEQYF.

The chain couples TRBV15 to TRBJ2-7; 12 bases align to TRBD2. With V trimmed by 2 bases and J by 3 bases, 11 bases remained unmatched. The germline V gene has CDR1 LNHNV and CDR2 YYDKDF (reference sequence). This CDR3 region has 18 residues. CDR3 DNA: TGTGCCACCAGCAGATTGTCCCTATCGACTAGCGGGGGCTACGAGCAGTACTTC. It is translated as CATSRLSLSTSGGYEQYF.

The rearrangement uses TRBV10-2 and TRBJ2-7; TRBD1 matches 7 bases. The CDR3 has 14 residues. The germline V gene encodes CDR1 WSHSY and CDR2 SAAADI. V lost 3 bases to trimming and J lost 4 bases; unmatched junction nucleotides: 6. The CDR3 DNA follows: TGCGCCAGCAGTGATCCGGGACAGAAGTACGAGCAGTACTTC. Its translation: CASSDPGQKYEQYF.